Shown below are 8 T cell receptor beta chains from a single sample sequenced in a study of blood T cell repertoires in COVID-19 (dated by TCRdb to about 2020). Libraries were prepared through the immunoSEQ multiplex PCR assay. TCRdb took over this immuneACCESS table, retaining in-frame rearrangements with V and J assigned. Such tables are incomplete; in checked studies, under half of the missing clones stem from an unresolved V gene, and the remainder is unexplained. The sample table holds around 290,000 clones, of which roughly 91% were seen once. The ten largest clones capture roughly 5% of the sample. Sequences were obtained from peripheral blood. These receptors all stem from a man aged 35 to 55 with acute or convalescent COVID-19.

This clone has just one count. V gene TRBV7-2 combines with J gene TRBJ1-1, with 11 nucleotides matching TRBD1. The CDR3 has 16 amino acids. In germline, CDR1 is SGHTA, CDR2 FQGNSA. Trimming cost V 5 bases and J 4 bases; bases outside gene matches: 9. The CDR3 DNA follows: TGTGCCAGCAGCCCTCGGACAGGGGGCCCTTCCACTGAAGCTTTCTTT. It yields the protein CASSPRTGGPSTEAFF.

The chain carries TRBV19 and TRBJ1-5, with TRBD1 identical over 9 bases. Germline loops: CDR1 LNHDA, CDR2 SQIVND (reference sequence). CDR3 length: 16 amino acids. Trimming removed 4 bases from V and 4 bases from J; junction bases left unmatched: 8. CDR3: CASSKGTGWSNQPQHF. For the CDR3, the DNA is TGTGCCAGTAGTAAGGGGACAGGGTGGTCAAATCAGCCCCAGCATTTT.

This chain links TRBV7-6 with TRBJ2-1; D possibly corresponds to TRBD2 (7 bases). This CDR3 comprises 18 residues. V was clipped by 1 base and J by 0 bases, with 16 bases between them. The germline gives CDR1 SGHVS, CDR2 FNYEAQ. The CDR3 here is CASSLGGPSGNSYNEQFF. In DNA, the CDR3 is TGTGCCAGCAGCTTAGGGGGGCCTAGCGGAAACTCCTACAATGAGCAGTTCTTC.

This chain links TRBV11-2 with TRBJ2-7; D gene ambiguous. Trimming pared 5 bases from V and 4 bases from J, leaving 12 bases between. The CDR3 is 13 amino acids. Germline CDR1 and CDR2: SGHAT and FQNNGV. The CDR3: CASSPQPGYEQYF. The CDR3 region has the DNA TGTGCCAGCAGCCCCCAACCGGGTTACGAGCAGTACTTC.

The chain joins TRBV5-1 to TRBJ2-2; 8 bases match TRBD1. V shed 7 bases, J shed 5 bases, and the junction held 7 bases outside the gene matches. The germline gives CDR1 SGHRS, CDR2 YFSETQ. This CDR3 spans 14 amino acids. The CDR3 DNA reads TGCGCCAGCGGAGGACAGGGCTTGACCGGGGAGCTGTTTTTT. Translation: CASGGQGLTGELFF.

This chain joins TRBV20-1 and TRBJ1-1; D unclear. Germline assignment: CDR1 DFQATT and CDR2 SNEGSKA (reference sequence). V lost 3 bases and J 1 base, leaving 9 bases between the germline ends. The CDR3 spans 13 residues. CDR3 nucleotides: TGCAGTGCTAGTGGCTCCGGGAACACTGAAGCTTTCTTT. It yields the protein CSASGSGNTEAFF.

This clone was counted once. This chain joins TRBV18 and TRBJ2-5; D gene ambiguous. Germline V gene lookup returns CDR1 KGHSH and CDR2 LQKENI. The ends were cut back, 2 bases at V and 2 bases at J, with 15 bases in the middle. The CDR3 covers 16 residues. The CDR3 nucleotides are TGTGCCAGCTCACCAACAACGGAACAGCCTCAAGAGACCCAGTACTTC. Translation: CASSPTTEQPQETQYF.

The chain combines TRBV3-1 (or the pseudogene TRBV3-2) with TRBJ1-5; 7 bases align to TRBD1. The ends lost 3 bases at V and 5 bases at J; junction bases unmatched: 4. In germline, CDR1 is LGHDT, CDR2 YNNKEL (reference sequence). The CDR3 runs 14 residues. CDR3 DNA: TGTGCCAGCAGCCACGGAGGGGGCGATCAGCCCCAGCATTTT. Translated: CASSHGGGDQPQHF.